The 28 T cell receptor beta chains below all came from one sample that was sequenced in a study of CD8+CD57+ T cells in acquired aplastic anemia. Patients chosen for sequencing had CD8+CD57+ cells that had expanded, as shown by flow cytometry. Genomic DNA provided the template from which TCR beta VDJ and CDR3 profiles were obtained. TCRdb independently ran MiXCR on the reads; one entry per CDR3 protein. There are approximately 160,000 distinct CDR3 sequences in the sample; 40% to 55% occur only once, and 3.2% lies in the top ten. The sequencing input was sorted CD4+, CD8+, or CD8+CD57+ T cells (not recorded which) from PBMCs. The source is a human donor with aplastic anemia.

The CDR3 DNA is TGTGCCAGCAGCCAAGATTTATTTAGGGAGGTCGGGGCAAACACTGAAGCTTTCTTT. Translated: CASSQDLFREVGANTEAFF. The gene calls are TRBV4-2 and TRBJ1-1; D perhaps matches TRBD1 (5 bases). With 0 bases removed from V and 2 bases from J, the gap between germline ends came to 22 bases. The germline V gene has CDR1 LGHNA and CDR2 YNFKEQ. CDR3 length: 19 amino acids.

V usage is TRBV20-1 and J usage is TRBJ2-7; perhaps TRBD1 as D (5 bases). The V end was cut by 3 bases, the J end by 2 bases, with 17 bases between. The CDR3 has 15 amino acids. Per the germline V gene, CDR1 is DFQATT and CDR2 is SNEGSKA (reference sequence). CDR3: CSASPRGKGPYEQYF. CDR3 DNA sequence: TGCAGTGCTAGCCCTAGGGGCAAGGGGCCCTACGAGCAGTACTTC.

This clonotype showed up just a few times. The chain employs TRBV18 and TRBJ2-1; the D is unclear. The CDR3 is 14 residues long. Germline V CDR1 and CDR2: KGHSH, LQKENI. V shed 0 bases and J shed 4 bases, with 7 bases lying between them. CDR3 protein: CASSPPQVYNEQFF. The CDR3 bases are TGTGCCAGCTCACCACCGCAGGTGTACAATGAGCAGTTCTTC.

At least ten counts were recorded for this clonotype. The CDR3 region has the DNA TGCAGTGCTAGAGGAAAGAATGAGCAGTTCTTC. The encoded protein is CSARGKNEQFF. The chain couples TRBV20-1 to TRBJ2-1; D is uncertain. Germline V CDR1 and CDR2: DFQATT, SNEGSKA (reference sequence). The V end was cut by 1 base, the J end by 7 bases, with 5 bases between. The CDR3 is 11 amino acids.

This clonotype was recorded a few times. The chain carries TRBV6-5 and TRBJ2-1; TRBD1 is a possible D gene (5 bases). The germline CDR1 and CDR2 sequences are MNHEY and SVGAGI. This CDR3 comprises 13 residues. Trimming left V 3 bases short and J 7 bases short, with 10 bases between. The CDR3 bases are TGTGCCAGCAGTTATTGGGGCCTGAATGAGCAGTTCTTC. It specifies CASSYWGLNEQFF.

The table lists this clonotype with a few counts. The rearrangement uses TRBV3-1 and TRBJ1-2; D possibly corresponds to TRBD1 (5 bases). The germline V and J ends were trimmed by 5 bases and 2 bases, with 15 bases remaining between them. The germline gives CDR1 LGHDT, CDR2 YNNKEL (reference sequence). The CDR3 has 15 residues. The CDR3 loop reads CASSYRGRGNYGYTF. In DNA form, the CDR3 reads TGTGCCAGCAGCTACCGGGGACGGGGGAACTATGGCTACACCTTC.

This clonotype showed up many times. This chain uses TRBV3-1 with TRBJ1-2; a possible D gene is TRBD1 (5 bases). V gave up 0 bases and J gave up 8 bases, with 22 bases separating them. This CDR3 contains 17 residues. The germline V gene encodes CDR1 LGHDT and CDR2 YNNKEL (reference sequence). The CDR3 nucleotides read TGTGCCAGCAGCCAAGATGGGATTTGGGGACCCAGGTTGGGCTACACCTTC. Encoded protein: CASSQDGIWGPRLGYTF. The entire variable domain, with the rest obtained from reference TRBV3-1 and TRBJ1-2, is as follows: DTAVSQTPKYLVTQMGNDKSIKCEQNLGHDTMYWYKQDSKKFLKIMFSYNNKELIINETVPNRFSPKSPDKAHLNLHINSLELGDSAVYFCASSQDGIWGPRLGYTFGSGTRLTVV.

A note on this clonotype: A much larger clone sits a single nucleotide away, making a read error possible. The rearrangement links TRBV11-3 to TRBJ2-7, with 8 bases that match TRBD1. The trim removed 5 bases at V and 7 bases at J, leaving 10 bases unmatched. The germline V gene has CDR1 SGHNT and CDR2 YENEEA. This CDR3 is built from 14 residues. The CDR3 DNA reads TGTGCCAGCAGCCCCGGGCAGGGGGCGGGGGAGCAGTACGTC. Protein product: CASSPGQGAGEQYV.

V and J are TRBV28 and TRBJ2-7; the match to TRBD2 covers 9 bases. The germline CDR1 and CDR2 sequences are MDHEN and SYDVKM. The CDR3 is 13 amino acids. V trimming: 6 bases; J trimming: 6 bases; junction bases outside the gene matches: 6. CDR3 sequence reads: CASRLAGVAEQYF. As DNA, the CDR3 is TGTGCCAGCAGGTTAGCGGGAGTCGCCGAGCAGTACTTC.

This clonotype was seen repeatedly, ten times or more. The genes are TRBV3-1 and TRBJ1-2; D is undetermined. CDR3 length: 12 amino acids. Germline V gives CDR1 LGHDT, CDR2 YNNKEL (reference sequence). V gave up 1 base and J gave up 10 bases, with 10 bases separating them. The CDR3 reads CASSQGQATYTF. CDR3 coding DNA: TGTGCCAGCAGCCAAGGGCAGGCCACCTACACCTTC.

This clonotype was seen only a few times. The J gene is TRBJ1-6, the V gene TRBV10-2; 9 positions agree with TRBD1. Germline CDR1 and CDR2: WSHSY and SAAADI. The CDR3 runs to 13 residues. The J segment lost 8 bases and the V segment lost 6 bases, leaving 2 bases of the junction unmatched. The CDR3 sequence: CASSRDRDSPLHF. In nucleotides, the CDR3 is TGCGCCAGCAGCCGGGACAGGGATTCACCCCTCCACTTT.

The chain links TRBV7-9 to TRBJ2-7, with D tentatively TRBD1 (6 bases). Germline values: CDR1 SEHNR, CDR2 FQNEAQ (reference sequence). V lost 5 bases and J lost 3, with 17 bases in between. The CDR3 runs to 15 residues. The CDR3 reads CASSQDPGAGYEQYF. As DNA, the CDR3 is TGTGCCAGCAGCCAGGACCCAGGGGCAGGCTACGAGCAGTACTTC.

This clonotype was seen ten or more times. The chain recombines TRBV7-2 with TRBJ1-1; D may be TRBD1 (6 bases). The CDR3 has 15 residues. Germline V gene sequence: CDR1 SGHTA, CDR2 FQGNSA. V lost 5 bases to trimming and J lost 3 bases, with 16 bases between them. The CDR3 coding sequence is TGTGCCAGCAGCCCATACAGGGCCGGGGACACTGAAGCTTTCTTT. Translation gives CASSPYRAGDTEAFF.

The sample holds a few counts of this clonotype. The V and J genes are TRBV4-2 and TRBJ2-2; possibly TRBD1 or TRBD2 for D (5 bases each). CDR1 is LGHNA and CDR2 is YNFKEQ in the germline V gene. With 6 bases removed from V and 0 bases from J, the gap between germline ends came to 20 bases. The CDR3 contains 18 residues. CDR3 residues: CASSLGTPQKSNTGELFF. In nucleotides, the CDR3 is TGTGCCAGCAGTCTGGGGACCCCGCAAAAATCGAACACCGGGGAGCTGTTTTTT.

V and J are TRBV11-2 and TRBJ2-7, with 9 bases matching TRBD2. Germline V gives CDR1 SGHAT, CDR2 FQNNGV. The CDR3 is made up of 16 amino acids. Trimming removed 6 bases from V and 2 bases from J; junction bases left unmatched: 11. The CDR3 protein is CASRPSGGRTTYEQYV. CDR3 nucleotide sequence: TGTGCCAGCAGGCCCAGCGGGGGGCGGACCACCTACGAGCAGTACGTC.

This chain connects TRBV2 to TRBJ2-5, with no clear D. Trimming took off 1 base at V and 2 bases at J, with 8 bases between the two ends. The CDR3 runs to 14 residues. Germline-derived CDR1 and CDR2 are SNHLY and FYNNEI. CDR3 in amino acids: CASSEGAEQETQYF. The CDR3 DNA follows: TGTGCCAGCAGTGAAGGGGCGGAGCAAGAGACCCAGTACTTC.

As DNA, the CDR3 is TGTGCCAGCAGCTCGTCCGGGACCGCTGGGGCCGTTGGCTACACCTTC. This translates into CASSSSGTAGAVGYTF. V usage is TRBV11-2 and J usage is TRBJ1-2, with a tentative D call TRBD1 (5 bases). Trimming pared 4 bases from V and 7 bases from J, leaving 22 bases between. There are 16 residues in the CDR3. CDR1 is SGHAT and CDR2 is FQNNGV in the germline V gene.

This rearrangement joins TRBV5-4 to TRBJ2-6; 15 nucleotides line up with TRBD2. With V trimmed by 1 base and J by 1 base, 3 bases remained unmatched. The germline V gene encodes CDR1 SGHNT and CDR2 YYREEE (reference sequence). This CDR3 is built from 19 residues. The CDR3: CASSLQGLAGGSGANVLTF. CDR3 in DNA: TGTGCCAGCAGCTTGCAGGGACTAGCGGGGGGTTCTGGGGCCAACGTCCTGACTTTC.

The rearrangement uses TRBV25-1 and TRBJ2-1; 15 bases line up with TRBD2. V trimming: 0 bases; J trimming: 1 base; junction bases outside the gene matches: 10. Germline V CDR1 and CDR2: MGHDK, SYGVNS. The CDR3 extends over 21 amino acids. As DNA, the CDR3 is TGTGCCAGCAGTGAATACATGGGACTAGCGGGAGGTAAGGAATCCTACAATGAGCAGTTCTTC. Translating it yields CASSEYMGLAGGKESYNEQFF.

This chain links TRBV2 with TRBJ2-7; 9 positions match TRBD1. The CDR3 is 15 residues long. The germline gives CDR1 SNHLY, CDR2 FYNNEI. The ends lost 6 bases at V and 3 bases at J; junction bases unmatched: 9. This chain's CDR3 is CASREMGQGFYEQYV. The CDR3 DNA reads TGTGCCAGCAGGGAGATGGGACAGGGATTCTACGAGCAGTACGTC.

CDR3 bases: TGTGCCAGCAGCTTGGCTGACGGGAATTCACCCCTCCACTTT. It encodes CASSLADGNSPLHF. The rearrangement uses TRBV7-9 and TRBJ1-6; no definite D call. The CDR3 runs 14 residues. The ends were cut back, 3 bases at V and 7 bases at J, with 10 bases in the middle. CDR1 and CDR2 (germline): SEHNR, FQNEAQ (reference sequence).

In its sample, this clonotype was seen a few times. The rearrangement joins TRBV29-1 to TRBJ1-2, with D possibly being TRBD1 (6 bases). This CDR3 has 13 residues. The V gene lost 7 bases and the J gene lost 4 bases, with 16 bases spanning the gap. Germline CDR1 SQVTM, CDR2 ANQGSEA. This CDR3 reads CSGWGQGSYGYTF. The DNA of the CDR3 is TGCAGCGGGTGGGGGCAGGGGTCCTATGGCTACACCTTC. Filled out from reference TRBV29-1 and TRBJ1-2, the complete variable domain reads SAVISQKPSRDICQRGTSLTIQCQVDSQVTMMFWYRQQPGQSLTLIATANQGSEATYESGFVIDKFPISRPNLTFSTLTVSNMSPEDSSIYLCSGWGQGSYGYTFGSGTRLTVV.

There are many counts of this clonotype. This chain links TRBV9 with TRBJ2-2; 7 bases line up with TRBD1. The ends lost 4 bases at V and 6 bases at J; junction bases unmatched: 3. Germline loops: CDR1 SGDLS, CDR2 YYNGEE. CDR3 size: 13 residues. The CDR3 sequence is CASSPDRAGELFF. CDR3 sequence (DNA): TGTGCCAGCAGCCCTGACAGGGCCGGGGAGCTGTTTTTT. The full variable domain, with the rest looked up from reference TRBV9 and TRBJ2-2, is DSGVTQTPKHLITATGQRVTLRCSPRSGDLSVYWYQQSLDQGLQFLIQYYNGEERAKGNILERFSAQQFPDLHSELNLSSLELGDSALYFCASSPDRAGELFFGEGSRLTVL.

The rearrangement joins TRBV5-5 to TRBJ1-1; D is unresolved. V was pared by 2 bases and J by 2 bases, with 16 bases between. CDR1 SGHKS and CDR2 YYEKEE come from the germline V gene (reference sequence). CDR3 length: 16 residues. CDR3 region: CASSLVPRIFNTEAFF. The CDR3 nucleotides read TGTGCCAGCAGCTTAGTCCCCAGAATATTTAACACTGAAGCTTTCTTT.

This clonotype was detected ten times or more. The rearrangement links TRBV20-1 to TRBJ1-1; D is unresolved. CDR1 is DFQATT and CDR2 is SNEGSKA in the germline V gene (reference sequence). The ends were cut back, 5 bases at V and 1 base at J, with 17 bases in the middle. There are 15 residues in the CDR3. CDR3 amino acids: CSAPRNGHKNTEAFF. The CDR3 coding sequence is TGCAGTGCTCCGCGGAATGGCCACAAGAACACTGAAGCTTTCTTT.

This clonotype occurred many times. The CDR3 DNA reads as TGTGCCAGCAGCGTAGGTCCCTCTGACCTTATATACGGCTACACCTTC. This gives the protein CASSVGPSDLIYGYTF. The chain employs TRBV9 and TRBJ1-2; no firm D call. The ends were cut back, 0 bases at V and 8 bases at J, with 20 bases in the middle. From germline, CDR1 is SGDLS and CDR2 YYNGEE. The CDR3 sequence is 16 residues long.

The rearrangement joins TRBV19 to TRBJ1-5; D is undetermined. V dropped 5 bases and J dropped 0 bases, with 11 bases sitting between them. Germline V gene lookup returns CDR1 LNHDA and CDR2 SQIVND (reference sequence). This CDR3 has 15 residues. The CDR3 region has the DNA TGTGCCAGTAGTCTCGAGGAATATAGCAATCAGCCCCAGCATTTT. Protein sequence: CASSLEEYSNQPQHF.

This clonotype was counted many times. This chain connects TRBV6-1 to TRBJ2-5; 14 bases agree with TRBD2. V lost 6 bases, J lost 4 bases, and 10 bases stayed unmatched. The V gene's germline CDR1 is MNHNS and CDR2 SASEGT. The CDR3 is 17 residues long. CDR3 nucleotide sequence: TGTGCCAGCAGGCTCTCCTCCGGGACTAGCGGGAGAGAGACCCAGTACTTC. Its translation: CASRLSSGTSGRETQYF.